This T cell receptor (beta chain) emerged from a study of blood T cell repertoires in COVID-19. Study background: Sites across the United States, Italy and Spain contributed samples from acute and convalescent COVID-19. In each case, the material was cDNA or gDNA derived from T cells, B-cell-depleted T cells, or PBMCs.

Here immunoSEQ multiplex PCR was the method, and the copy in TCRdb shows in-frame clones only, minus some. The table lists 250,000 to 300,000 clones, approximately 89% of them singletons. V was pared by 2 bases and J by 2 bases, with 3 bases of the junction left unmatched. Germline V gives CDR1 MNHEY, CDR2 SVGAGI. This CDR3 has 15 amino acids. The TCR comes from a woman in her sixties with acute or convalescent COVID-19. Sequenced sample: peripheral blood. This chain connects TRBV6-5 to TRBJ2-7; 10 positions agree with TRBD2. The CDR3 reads CASSYGTSAAYEQYF. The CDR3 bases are TGTGCCAGCAGTTACGGGACTAGCGCTGCCTACGAGCAGTACTTC.